The 5 T cell receptor beta chains reported below all come from one sample, sequenced in a study of blood T cell repertoires in COVID-19. Profiling relied on immunoSEQ multiplex PCR, and the TCRdb table lists in-frame clones only, not all of them. The sample contains 310,000 or so clones, around 87% of which appear only once. The sequencing sample was made of peripheral blood. These TCRs come from a woman aged 45 to 65 with active or convalescent COVID-19.

The rearrangement uses TRBV18 and TRBJ2-7, with 7 positions matching TRBD2. V gave up 4 bases and J gave up 5 bases; unmatched junction bases: 5. Germline-derived CDR1 and CDR2 are KGHSH and LQKENI. There are 13 residues in the CDR3. The CDR3 sequence is CASSRGTINEQYF. CDR3 bases: TGTGCCAGCTCACGCGGGACTATCAACGAGCAGTACTTC.

This rearrangement joins TRBV4-1 to TRBJ1-6, with TRBD1 matching 9 bases. Losses at the gene ends were 1 base for V and 10 bases for J; bases not matched to a gene: 8. This CDR3 has 16 amino acids. In germline, CDR1 is MGHRA, CDR2 YSYEKL. CDR3 in DNA: TGCGCCAGCAGCCAAGGGAGGGGACAGGGATTCTCACCCCTCCACTTT. This gives the protein CASSQGRGQGFSPLHF.

The chain combines TRBV28 with TRBJ2-7; the D is unclear. The CDR3 runs 12 residues. V was trimmed by 3 bases and J by 6 bases, leaving 9 bases between them. Per germline, CDR1 MDHEN and CDR2 SYDVKM. The chain's CDR3 is CASSFPGGEQYF. As DNA, the CDR3 is TGTGCCAGCAGTTTCCCAGGTGGCGAGCAGTACTTC.

The CDR3 is CASSLTQGAYEQYF. In nucleotides, the CDR3 is TGTGCCAGCAGCCTCACACAGGGAGCCTACGAGCAGTACTTC. The chain recombines TRBV3-1 (or the pseudogene TRBV3-2) with TRBJ2-7, with D possibly TRBD1 on 6 matching bases. CDR1 is LGHDT and CDR2 is YNNKEL in the germline V gene (reference sequence). V was shortened by 4 bases and J by 2 bases, with 12 bases between the two germline ends. The CDR3 has 14 residues.

The chain carries TRBV18 and TRBJ1-1, with D unresolved. The V and J ends lost 3 bases and 3 bases respectively, with 17 bases between them. Germline assignment: CDR1 KGHSH and CDR2 LQKENI. This CDR3 has 16 amino acids. The DNA for the CDR3 is TGTGCCAGCTCACCCCAGATCGACCCGAGGGACACTGAAGCTTTCTTT. This sequence encodes CASSPQIDPRDTEAFF.